The 10 T cell receptor beta chains presented below share a single source sample, sequenced in a study of CD8 T cells in ankylosing spondylitis. Each CDR3 protein is one row after TCRdb ran MiXCR on the 5' RACE reads. The repertoire has 300,000 to 350,000 distinct CDR3 sequences, roughly 12% of them found once; the top ten carry roughly 9%. Sequencing was done on a sample of blood, either unsorted or a sorted T cell fraction (not recorded which). Receptor source: a female donor with ankylosing spondylitis or in good health (not recorded which).

This clonotype was detected ten times or more. The chain carries TRBV12-3 or TRBV12-4 and TRBJ1-5; 9 bases are shared with TRBD1. CDR3 length equals 17 residues. J gave up 0 bases and V 2 bases, and 5 bases lay outside the gene matches. CDR3 nucleotide sequence: TGTGCCAGCAGTTTATGGAGGGACAGGGATAGCAATCAGCCCCAGCATTTT. Amino acid sequence: CASSLWRDRDSNQPQHF.

In its sample, this clonotype was seen a few times. The junction departs from germline at one end; a sequencing error may be responsible. For the CDR3, the DNA is TGTGCTAGCAGCCGCGGGATCTCCTACGAGCAGTACTTC. This codes for CASSRGISYEQYF. The chain carries TRBV7-7 and TRBJ2-7; D perhaps matches TRBD2 (6 bases). This CDR3 contains 13 residues. Germline CDR1 reads SSHAT; CDR2 reads FNYEAQ (reference sequence).

The V and J genes are TRBV20-1 and TRBJ1-2; D unclear. V shed 0 bases and J shed 1 base, with 15 bases lying between them. CDR1 DFQATT and CDR2 SNEGSKA come from the germline V gene (reference sequence). There are 16 residues in the CDR3. CDR3 sequence reads: CSARDRATELNYGYTF. CDR3 nucleotides: TGCAGTGCTAGAGATCGTGCCACCGAACTTAACTATGGCTACACCTTC.

The sample holds a few counts of this clonotype. V usage is TRBV4-3 and J usage is TRBJ2-1; 7 positions match TRBD2. The CDR3 extends over 16 amino acids. CDR1 and CDR2 from the germline V gene are LGHNA and YSLEER. V lost 11 bases, J lost 9 bases, and 22 bases stayed unmatched. DNA of the CDR3: TGCGCCCGCCCTCCTCATTCGAAGCATTGGGAGGGTGAGCAGTTCTTC. Amino acids: CARPPHSKHWEGEQFF.

This clonotype has ten or more counts. The rearrangement links TRBV5-1 to TRBJ1-3, with 7 bases lining up with TRBD1. The V and J ends lost 4 bases and 3 bases, in that order; junction bases with no gene match: 10. This CDR3 has 16 amino acids. Germline CDR1 is SGHRS and CDR2 is YFSETQ. The CDR3 loop reads CASSERSQGVGNTIYF. CDR3 DNA: TGCGCCAGCAGCGAACGGAGCCAGGGGGTTGGAAACACCATATATTTT.

At least ten counts were recorded for this clonotype. The chain carries TRBV3-1 and TRBJ2-3; D is unclear. CDR1 is LGHDT and CDR2 is YNNKEL in the germline V gene (reference sequence). CDR3 length equals 16 residues. Trimming took off 3 bases at V and 0 bases at J, with 13 bases between the two ends. This chain's CDR3 is CASSHPPSSSTDTQYF. The CDR3 coding sequence is TGTGCCAGCAGCCACCCTCCTTCCTCCAGCACAGATACGCAGTATTTT.

This chain joins TRBV12-3 or TRBV12-4 and TRBJ2-1; D is unclear. The CDR3 loop spans 13 amino acids. V lost 2 bases and J lost 9, with 11 bases in between. CDR3 sequence: CASSLRLISEQFF. The CDR3 region has the DNA TGTGCCAGCAGTTTAAGATTGATAAGTGAGCAGTTCTTC.

Ten or more counts support this clonotype. The chain recombines TRBV5-1 with TRBJ2-7; the D gene is possibly TRBD2 (5 bases). The germline V gene has CDR1 SGHRS and CDR2 YFSETQ. V was pared by 4 bases and J by 2 bases, with 7 bases between. The length of the CDR3 is 12 residues. The CDR3 reads CASSQEAYEQYF. The CDR3 DNA is TGCGCCAGCAGCCAGGAGGCCTACGAGCAGTACTTC.

The V call is TRBV12-3 or TRBV12-4, the J call TRBJ1-1, with D maybe TRBD1 (6 bases). The CDR3 consists of 14 residues. V lost 4 bases and J 3 bases, leaving 12 bases between the germline ends. This chain's CDR3 is CASSYRVGDTEAFF. The CDR3 DNA reads as TGTGCCAGCAGTTACAGGGTTGGCGACACTGAAGCTTTCTTT.

This clonotype was seen at least ten times. The chain combines TRBV10-3 with TRBJ1-5; D not resolved. The CDR3 spans 14 residues. The V end was cut by 2 bases, the J end by 0 bases, with 5 bases between. Germline loops: CDR1 ENHRY, CDR2 SYGVKD. CDR3 protein: CAISEVDSNQPQHF. DNA for the CDR3: TGTGCCATCAGTGAGGTGGATAGCAATCAGCCCCAGCATTTT.